The next 10 T cell receptor beta chains were all read from a single sample in a study of CD8+ T cells in alopecia areata. Following extraction, RNA underwent reverse transcription to cDNA, which served as the sequencing template. Data came from immunoSEQ multiplex PCR; TCRdb stores just in-frame clones and leaves some out. The sample carries around 250,000 clones, about two thirds recorded once. The sample in question was CD4+ T cells sorted from blood, obtained at week 0. Receptors originate from a human donor with alopecia areata.

This rearrangement joins TRBV2 to TRBJ1-2; no definite D call. Germline loops: CDR1 SNHLY, CDR2 FYNNEI. The V end was cut by 6 bases, the J end by 13 bases, with 12 bases between. The CDR3 contains 10 residues. Written as DNA, the CDR3 is TGTGCCAGCAGCGTCCTCGGGAGCACCTTC. This gives the protein CASSVLGSTF.

This clone came up a few times. The chain recombines TRBV29-1 with TRBJ2-5, with D possibly TRBD1 on 5 matching bases. Germline V gives CDR1 SQVTM, CDR2 ANQGSEA. V dropped 4 bases and J dropped 5 bases, with 11 bases sitting between them. This CDR3 is 12 amino acids long. The CDR3 loop reads CSVVKGRETQYF. CDR3 DNA: TGCAGCGTTGTGAAGGGGCGGGAGACCCAGTACTTC.

This clone was observed a handful of times. The genes are TRBV11-2 and TRBJ1-2; D is possibly TRBD1 (5 bases). Trimming left V 4 bases short and J 2 bases short, with 17 bases between. Germline V gene lookup returns CDR1 SGHAT and CDR2 FQNNGV. The CDR3 runs 16 residues. The CDR3 spells CASSSLGAGGNYGYTF. In DNA form, the CDR3 reads TGTGCCAGCAGCTCCCTCGGGGCGGGAGGGAACTATGGCTACACCTTC.

The chain combines TRBV11-2 with TRBJ1-2; D is ambiguous. V lost 7 bases and J lost 5, with 17 bases in between. The germline V gene encodes CDR1 SGHAT and CDR2 FQNNGV. The CDR3 loop spans 14 amino acids. CDR3 sequence: CASTTSGVGYGYTF. As DNA, the CDR3 is TGTGCCAGCACCACATCCGGGGTAGGGTATGGCTACACCTTC.

There are a few counts of this clone. The chain's CDR3 is CAWSGSGQETQYF. CDR3 nucleotide sequence: TGTGCCTGGAGTGGTTCAGGGCAAGAGACCCAGTACTTC. The rearrangement uses TRBV30 and TRBJ2-5; TRBD1 is a possible D gene (5 bases). Trimming took 1 base from V and 2 from J, leaving 8 bases between them. This CDR3 has 13 amino acids. The germline V gene encodes CDR1 GTSNPN and CDR2 SVGIG (reference sequence).

The chain uses TRBV29-1 and TRBJ2-7; 7 bases line up with TRBD1. V was pared by 6 bases and J by 2 bases, with 7 bases of the junction left unmatched. CDR3 size: 13 residues. Germline V gene sequence: CDR1 SQVTM, CDR2 ANQGSEA. The CDR3 coding sequence is TGCAGCGTCGCCCCTGGGACAGCCTACGAGCAGTACTTC. As protein: CSVAPGTAYEQYF.

On this clone: Other DNA variants within this sample encode the same CDR3. The chain links TRBV11-2 to TRBJ2-1, with TRBD1 as a possible D gene (6 bases). This CDR3 has 12 residues. The V and J ends lost 5 bases and 7 bases respectively, with 9 bases between them. Germline CDR1 is SGHAT and CDR2 is FQNNGV. The CDR3 nucleotides are TGTGCCAGCAGCCCCCAGGGGAATGAGCAGTTCTTC. Its protein is CASSPQGNEQFF.

The rearrangement joins TRBV4-3 to TRBJ2-7, with a possible D match to TRBD2 (7 bases). V gave up 3 bases and J gave up 2 bases, with 17 bases separating them. This CDR3 is built from 16 residues. Germline CDR1 is LGHNA and CDR2 is YSLEER. The CDR3 loop reads CASSQEILGGPYEQYF. The CDR3 DNA is TGCGCCAGCAGCCAGGAGATACTGGGGGGGCCCTACGAGCAGTACTTC.

This clone has only one observation. This chain joins TRBV7-6 and TRBJ2-7; 10 bases match TRBD2. J lost 5 bases, V lost 5 bases, and 9 bases had no gene match. Germline lookup yields CDR1 SGHVS and CDR2 FNYEAQ. This CDR3 comprises 15 residues. The CDR3 DNA is TGTGCCAGCAGCCAAGACGGGACTAGCGCTCACGAGCAGTACTTC. This translates into CASSQDGTSAHEQYF.

The rearrangement joins TRBV25-1 to TRBJ2-2; D not resolved. In germline, CDR1 is MGHDK, CDR2 SYGVNS. The CDR3 loop spans 11 amino acids. Trimming took 5 bases from V and 7 from J, leaving 5 bases between them. CDR3 coding DNA: TGTGCCAGCAGTAGAGGCGGGGAGCTGTTTTTT. Encoded protein: CASSRGGELFF.